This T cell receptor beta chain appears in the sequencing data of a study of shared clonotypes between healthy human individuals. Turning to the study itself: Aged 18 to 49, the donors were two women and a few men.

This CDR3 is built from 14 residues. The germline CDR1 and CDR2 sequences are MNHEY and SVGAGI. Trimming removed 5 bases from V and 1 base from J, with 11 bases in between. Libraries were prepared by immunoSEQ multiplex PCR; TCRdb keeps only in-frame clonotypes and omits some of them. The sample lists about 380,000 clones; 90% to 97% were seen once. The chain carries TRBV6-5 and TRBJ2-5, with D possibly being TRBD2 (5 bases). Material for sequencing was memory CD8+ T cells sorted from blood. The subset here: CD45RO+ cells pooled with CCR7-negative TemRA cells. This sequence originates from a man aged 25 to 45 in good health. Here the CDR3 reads CASSPGLSQETQYF. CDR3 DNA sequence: TGTGCCAGCAGTCCCGGACTGAGCCAAGAGACCCAGTACTTC.